Following are 17 T cell receptor beta chains from one sample sequenced in a study of blood T cell repertoires in COVID-19. The table came from immunoSEQ multiplex PCR; TCRdb's copy has only in-frame clones and leaves some out. The sample lists over 150,000 clones, 83% occurring once. The specimen sequenced was peripheral blood. The receptors derive from a woman of 80 years or more with acute or convalescent COVID-19.

The gene calls are TRBV30 and TRBJ1-5; TRBD1 might be the D (5 bases). V was shortened by 5 bases and J by 2 bases, with 28 bases between the two germline ends. Germline CDR1 and CDR2: GTSNPN and SVGIG (reference sequence). The CDR3 length is 19 residues. The CDR3 nucleotides are TGTGCCTGGGAGCCCCCCGGGGGGACTCTTTCCTTGGGCAATCAGCCCCAGCATTTT. It yields the protein CAWEPPGGTLSLGNQPQHF.

This clone has only one observation. This chain links TRBV24-1 with TRBJ2-4; the D gene is possibly TRBD2 (7 bases). The CDR3 covers 19 residues. Trimming took 9 bases from V and 3 from J, leaving 29 bases between them. Germline-derived CDR1 and CDR2 are KGHDR and SFDVKD. CDR3: CATPGRDHLGAASKNIQYF. The CDR3, as DNA: TGTGCCACCCCGGGGAGGGACCACTTGGGGGCAGCGAGCAAAAACATTCAGTACTTC.

In this sample, this clone turned up once. The chain carries TRBV5-6 and TRBJ2-7; 7 bases line up with TRBD2. CDR1 and CDR2 (germline): SGHDT, YYEEEE. The CDR3 consists of 16 residues. The ends lost 4 bases at V and 0 bases at J; junction bases unmatched: 10. The CDR3 DNA sequence: TGTGCCAGCAGCCCCCCCGGGGCGGGAGTCTCCTACGAGCAGTACTTC. This translates into CASSPPGAGVSYEQYF.

The chain combines TRBV5-4 with TRBJ1-6, with no clear D. The CDR3 covers 15 residues. In germline, CDR1 is SGHNT, CDR2 YYREEE (reference sequence). V was clipped by 0 bases and J by 3 bases, with 7 bases between them. This CDR3 is CASSLAPGYNSPLHF. The CDR3 region has the DNA TGTGCCAGCAGCTTGGCCCCGGGCTATAATTCACCCCTCCACTTT.

V usage is TRBV9 and J usage is TRBJ2-2, with 9 bases matching TRBD2. The CDR3 extends over 17 amino acids. With V trimmed by 4 bases and J by 1 base, 8 bases remained unmatched. The germline CDR1 and CDR2 sequences are SGDLS and YYNGEE. This chain's CDR3 is CASSPGTSLMNTGELFF. DNA of the CDR3: TGTGCCAGCAGCCCTGGGACTAGCCTTATGAACACCGGGGAGCTGTTTTTT. Combining the CDR3 with reference TRBV9 and TRBJ2-2 gives the whole variable domain DSGVTQTPKHLITATGQRVTLRCSPRSGDLSVYWYQQSLDQGLQFLIQYYNGEERAKGNILERFSAQQFPDLHSELNLSSLELGDSALYFCASSPGTSLMNTGELFFGEGSRLTVL.

This sequence joins TRBV19 and TRBJ1-4; TRBD1 agrees at 7 bases. Germline V gives CDR1 LNHDA, CDR2 SQIVND (reference sequence). The CDR3 has 13 amino acids. V lost 7 bases to trimming and J lost 10 bases; unmatched junction nucleotides: 9. In nucleotides, the CDR3 is TGTGCCAGTATGAGGGACAGAGGCGGAAAACTGTTTTTT. It translates to CASMRDRGGKLFF.

The chain couples TRBV24-1 to TRBJ2-1; TRBD2 aligns across 7 bases. CDR1 and CDR2 (germline): KGHDR, SFDVKD. After removal of 5 bases from V and 6 bases from J, the junction contained 9 bases not matched to a gene. The CDR3 contains 15 residues. CDR3 in amino acids: CATSGGRTSLNEQFF. DNA for the CDR3: TGTGCCACCAGTGGCGGGAGAACTAGTCTCAATGAGCAGTTCTTC.

This clone has just a few counts. The chain recombines TRBV5-1 with TRBJ2-5; D perhaps matches TRBD1 (5 bases). The V gene's germline CDR1 is SGHRS and CDR2 YFSETQ. CDR3 length: 15 residues. V was pared by 1 base and J by 5 bases, with 15 bases between. DNA for the CDR3: TGCGCCAGCAGCTTGTCAGGGCTCTCGGAGGAGACCCAGTACTTC. Its translation is CASSLSGLSEETQYF. Full variable domain (missing parts from reference TRBV5-1 and TRBJ2-5): KAGVTQTPRYLIKTRGQQVTLSCSPISGHRSVSWYQQTPGQGLQFLFEYFSETQRNKGNFPGRFSGRQFSNSRSEMNVSTLELGDSALYLCASSLSGLSEETQYFGPGTRLLVL.

This clone was seen a handful of times. This chain joins TRBV5-1 and TRBJ2-2; TRBD1 might be the D (6 bases). V was trimmed by 5 bases and J by 2 bases, leaving 13 bases between them. Germline-derived CDR1 and CDR2 are SGHRS and YFSETQ. The CDR3 covers 15 residues. The CDR3 nucleotides are TGCGCCAGCAGATTTGACAGGACCAACACCGGGGAGCTGTTTTTT. Translating it yields CASRFDRTNTGELFF.

This rearrangement joins TRBV7-9 to TRBJ1-1; D possibly corresponds to TRBD1 (5 bases). Germline-derived CDR1 and CDR2 are SEHNR and FQNEAQ (reference sequence). This CDR3 has 14 amino acids. Between the trimmed V and J ends, which lost 3 bases and 4 bases, there was a span of 12 bases. The DNA for the CDR3 is TGTGCCAGCAGCTTGCAGGGAGCGGGCACTGAAGCTTTCTTT. The encoded protein is CASSLQGAGTEAFF. Filled out from reference TRBV7-9 and TRBJ1-1, the complete variable domain reads DTGVSQNPRHKITKRGQNVTFRCDPISEHNRLYWYRQTLGQGPEFLTYFQNEAQLEKSRLLSDRFSAERPKGSFSTLEIQRTEQGDSAMYLCASSLQGAGTEAFFGQGTRLTVV.

The CDR3 DNA sequence: TGTGCCAGCAGCCGGGAGGGCTCCTACGAGCAGTACTTC. The encoded protein is CASSREGSYEQYF. The chain has TRBV9 and TRBJ2-7; 8 bases line up with TRBD2. CDR3 length equals 13 residues. In germline, CDR1 is SGDLS, CDR2 YYNGEE. V was clipped by 4 bases and J by 0 bases; unmatched bases: 0.

The table lists this clone with a few counts. The rearrangement joins TRBV5-4 to TRBJ1-3; D is undetermined. The CDR3 extends over 14 amino acids. The ends were cut back, 0 bases at V and 2 bases at J, with 6 bases in the middle. The germline V gene encodes CDR1 SGHNT and CDR2 YYREEE (reference sequence). The CDR3 spells CASSLVGAGNTIYF. CDR3 in DNA: TGTGCCAGCAGCTTGGTGGGAGCTGGAAACACCATATATTTT. The full variable domain, its missing parts supplied by reference TRBV5-4 and TRBJ1-3, is ETGVTQSPTHLIKTRGQQVTLRCSSQSGHNTVSWYQQALGQGPQFIFQYYREEENGRGNFPPRFSGLQFPNYSSELNVNALELDDSALYLCASSLVGAGNTIYFGEGSWLTVV.

V usage is TRBV19 and J usage is TRBJ2-1; the match to TRBD1 covers 9 bases. V was pared by 6 bases and J by 10 bases, with 13 bases of the junction left unmatched. The CDR3 loop spans 15 amino acids. Germline V CDR1 and CDR2: LNHDA, SQIVND (reference sequence). CDR3 protein: CASRKAGTGSMEQFF. CDR3 sequence (DNA): TGTGCCAGTAGAAAGGCCGGGACAGGGAGTATGGAGCAGTTCTTC. The full variable domain, with the rest looked up from reference TRBV19 and TRBJ2-1, is DGGITQSPKYLFRKEGQNVTLSCEQNLNHDAMYWYRQDPGQGLRLIYYSQIVNDFQKGDIAEGYSVSREKKESFPLTVTSAQKNPTAFYLCASRKAGTGSMEQFFGPGTRLTVL.

The rearrangement links TRBV11-2 to TRBJ1-1; D gene unclear. V was pared by 5 bases and J by 3 bases, with 7 bases between. Germline V lookup: CDR1 SGHAT, CDR2 FQNNGV. The CDR3 is made up of 12 amino acids. The CDR3, as DNA: TGTGCCAGCAGCCCCCAGTACACTGAAGCTTTCTTT. Its protein product is CASSPQYTEAFF.

This sequence joins TRBV6-5 and TRBJ1-4; D call uncertain. The V end lost 0 bases, the J end lost 7 bases, and 12 bases lay between the germline ends. The CDR3 covers 15 residues. Germline CDR1 MNHEY, CDR2 SVGAGI. CDR3 protein: CASSYSRGSGEKLFF. The CDR3 region has the DNA TGTGCCAGCAGTTACTCGCGGGGATCGGGTGAAAAACTGTTTTTT.

The rearrangement joins TRBV20-1 to TRBJ1-2, with a weak D call TRBD1 (6 bases). CDR3 length: 13 amino acids. Deletions cut 3 bases from V and 2 bases from J, with 10 bases between. The germline CDR1 and CDR2 sequences are DFQATT and SNEGSKA (reference sequence). The CDR3 nucleotides read TGCAGTGCTAGTGGAGGACAGAACTATGGCTACACCTTC. Translating it yields CSASGGQNYGYTF.

This clone was detected only once. The V and J genes are TRBV7-9 and TRBJ2-7, with 7 bases lining up with TRBD2. This CDR3 has 14 residues. J gave up 6 bases and V 0 bases, and 5 bases lay outside the gene matches. Germline V gives CDR1 SEHNR, CDR2 FQNEAQ (reference sequence). CDR3 DNA: TGTGCCAGCAGCTTAGCGGGAGGGCCTGTCGAGCAGTACTTC. Its protein is CASSLAGGPVEQYF.